This TCR beta chain emerged from a study of T cells in Graves' hyperthyroidism and ophthalmopathy. The TCR beta CDR3 regions underwent amplification using RNA transcripts as the source. Using the HTBI primer set, a first-round RT-PCR was run on the TCR CDR3. TCRdb re-derived calls from the multiplex PCR reads in MiXCR, one entry per CDR3 protein. Of 360,000 or so distinct CDR3 sequences detected, nearly 15% appear once; the ten largest clones hold approximately 19%. The V and J ends lost 4 bases and 2 bases, in that order; junction bases with no gene match: 2. Germline V gene sequence: CDR1 SQVTM, CDR2 ANQGSEA. This CDR3 is built from 13 residues.

The V gene is TRBV29-1, the J gene TRBJ2-1, with 7 bases that match TRBD1. The sequenced material came from blood. The TCR originated in an older woman with Graves' ophthalmopathy. This CDR3 is CSVGQGTYNEQFF. CDR3 nucleotides: TGCAGCGTTGGACAGGGAACCTACAATGAGCAGTTCTTC.